These 5 T cell receptor beta chains originate from one sample sequenced in a study of blood T cell repertoires in COVID-19. Profiling relied on immunoSEQ multiplex PCR, and the TCRdb table lists in-frame clones only, not all of them. The table lists 250,000 to 300,000 clones, over 65% of them singletons, with about 4.5% in the top ten. The sequenced material came from peripheral blood. Receptor source: a man in his sixties who had recovered from COVID-19.

Concerning this clone: Other DNA sequences in this specimen translate into the identical CDR3. The gene calls are TRBV18 and TRBJ2-1; 8 bases align to TRBD1. This CDR3 has 15 residues. The V and J ends lost 3 bases and 3 bases, in that order; junction bases with no gene match: 4. CDR1 and CDR2 from the germline V gene are KGHSH and LQKENI. CDR3 residues: CASSPGTGNYNEQFF. The CDR3 DNA sequence: TGTGCCAGCTCACCGGGGACAGGAAACTACAATGAGCAGTTCTTC.

The gene calls are TRBV3-1 (or the pseudogene TRBV3-2) and TRBJ2-2; D is perhaps TRBD2 (7 bases). Trimming took 1 base from V and 4 from J, leaving 13 bases between them. Per germline, CDR1 LGHDT and CDR2 YNNKEL (reference sequence). The CDR3 spans 16 residues. CDR3 sequence (DNA): TGTGCCAGCAGCCAAGTCGGGGGGCCCGTCACCGGGGAGCTGTTTTTT. This codes for CASSQVGGPVTGELFF.

This chain joins TRBV6-2 or TRBV6-3 and TRBJ1-2; D uncertain. The CDR3 covers 14 residues. V lost 2 bases to trimming and J lost 0 bases, with 7 bases between them. Germline V lookup: CDR1 MNHEY, CDR2 SVGEGT. The CDR3 DNA is TGTGCCAGCAGTTACGCGGGGTCTAACTATGGCTACACCTTC. Its translation: CASSYAGSNYGYTF.

The rearrangement joins TRBV30 to TRBJ1-2, with D possibly being TRBD1 (5 bases). This CDR3 is built from 14 residues. Between the trimmed V and J ends, which lost 6 bases and 7 bases, there was a span of 21 bases. The germline V gene encodes CDR1 GTSNPN and CDR2 SVGIG (reference sequence). CDR3 bases: TGTGCCTGCACGAAGGGACTCGCGACAATTGGCTACACCTTC. Its translation is CACTKGLATIGYTF.

The chain recombines TRBV6-5 with TRBJ2-3, with TRBD2 matching 7 bases. Germline lookup yields CDR1 MNHEY and CDR2 SVGAGI. There are 15 residues in the CDR3. J gave up 3 bases and V 6 bases, and 9 bases lay outside the gene matches. The CDR3 sequence: CASRPRGVPTDTQYF. The CDR3 DNA sequence: TGTGCCAGCAGACCCCGGGGGGTCCCGACAGATACGCAGTATTTT.